This entry describes one TCR beta chain. What it binds is unknown. The germline gives CDR1 SGHTA, CDR2 FQGNSA. V was pared by 0 bases and J by 0 bases, with 6 bases between. The CDR3 has 15 residues. The time point is: cycle 4 day 1 (C4D1), after more than 5 weeks of nivolumab. Relapse after autologous stem cell transplantation occurred in every patient, and brentuximab vedotin exposure varied. Sequenced by immunoSEQ multiplex PCR; TCRdb stores in-frame clones only, minus some. This table holds about 32,000 clones, approximately 85% found once. These data originate in a study of PD-1 blockade in classical Hodgkin lymphoma. Study-wide points: Relapsed/refractory patients reportedly had lower baseline diversity than newly diagnosed patients.

The sequence came from a human donor with classical Hodgkin lymphoma. The chain couples TRBV7-2 to TRBJ1-3; D gene uncertain. The source material was peripheral blood mononuclear cells (PBMCs), sampled before the fourth cycle of nivolumab. The CDR3 loop is CASSLAYASGNTIYF. Here the CDR3 DNA reads TGTGCCAGCAGCTTAGCGTATGCCTCTGGAAACACCATATATTTT.